The sequence of this TCR beta chain was determined in a study of shared clonotypes between healthy human individuals. For the study at large: The study used three CD4 naive, three CD4 memory, two CD8 naive and one CD8 memory plate per donor.

The germline V and J ends were trimmed by 3 bases and 6 bases, with 12 bases remaining between them. The CDR3 length is 15 residues. The germline V gene encodes CDR1 MGHDK and CDR2 SYGVNS. The protocol was immunoSEQ multiplex PCR, while the TCRdb copy is restricted to in-frame clones and leaves out a portion. The data show over a million clones, 75% seen once. This clone was recorded only once. What it binds is unknown. General observations from the study: A reduction in generation probabilities was seen for non-shared clonotypes relative to those shared by all four donors. When naive CD4 clonotypes were compared across a few donors, 4% to 6.5% were shared.

In the CD4+ fraction, cells were divided into CD45RA+ naive and CD45RA-negative memory subsets. The receptor was derived from a man aged 18 to 29 in good health. J is TRBJ2-6 and V is TRBV25-1; D is undetermined. The sequenced material came from memory CD4+ T cells sorted from blood. Stated subset: CD45RA-negative fraction. The CDR3 nucleotides are TGTGCCAGCAGTGACTCAGGACGTACGGCCAACGTCCTGACTTTC. Protein: CASSDSGRTANVLTF.